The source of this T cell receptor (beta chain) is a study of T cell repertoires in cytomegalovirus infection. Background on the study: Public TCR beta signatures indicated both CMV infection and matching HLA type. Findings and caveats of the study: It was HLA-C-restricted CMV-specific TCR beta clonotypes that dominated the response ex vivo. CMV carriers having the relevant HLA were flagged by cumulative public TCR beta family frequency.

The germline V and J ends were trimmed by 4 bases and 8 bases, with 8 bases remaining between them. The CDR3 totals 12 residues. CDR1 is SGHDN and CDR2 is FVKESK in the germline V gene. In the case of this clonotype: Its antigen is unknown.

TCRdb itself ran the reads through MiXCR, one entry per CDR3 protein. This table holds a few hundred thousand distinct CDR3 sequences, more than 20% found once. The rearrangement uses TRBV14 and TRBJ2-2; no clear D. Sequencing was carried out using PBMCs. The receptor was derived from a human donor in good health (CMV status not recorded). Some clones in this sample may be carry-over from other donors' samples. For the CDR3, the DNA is TGTGCCAGCAGCCCGTCCCTGGGGGAGCTGTTTTTT. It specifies CASSPSLGELFF.